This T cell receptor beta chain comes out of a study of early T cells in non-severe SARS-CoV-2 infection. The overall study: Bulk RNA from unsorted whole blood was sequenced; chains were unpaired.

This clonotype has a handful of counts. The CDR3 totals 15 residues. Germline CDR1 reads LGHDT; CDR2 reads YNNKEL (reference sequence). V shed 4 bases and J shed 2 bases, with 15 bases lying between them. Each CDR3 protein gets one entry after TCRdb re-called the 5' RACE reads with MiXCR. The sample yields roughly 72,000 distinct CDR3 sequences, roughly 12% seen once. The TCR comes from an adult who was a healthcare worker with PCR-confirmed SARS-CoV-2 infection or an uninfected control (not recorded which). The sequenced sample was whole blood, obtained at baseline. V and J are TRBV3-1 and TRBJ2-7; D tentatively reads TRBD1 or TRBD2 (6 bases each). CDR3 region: CASSLSRGPAYEQYF. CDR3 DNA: TGTGCCAGCAGCCTATCCCGGGGGCCAGCCTACGAGCAGTACTTC.